The 19 T cell receptor beta chains listed next were all sequenced from one sample in a study of OX40 agonist ivuxolimab in advanced cancers. The data were produced by immunoSEQ multiplex PCR, yet TCRdb's version contains in-frame clones alone and is incomplete. Of 70,000 or so clones in the sample, around nine tenths are singletons; the top ten hold 1.3%. Specimen: CD4+ or CD8+ T cells sorted from blood, collected in a trial of the OX40 agonist ivuxolimab. The receptors derive from an adult with an advanced solid tumor such as melanoma, head and neck, liver or kidney cancer.

V is TRBV21-1 and J is TRBJ1-5; TRBD1 is the table's D call, not checked against the DNA. TRBV21-1 is marked as a pseudogene. This CDR3 has 19 residues. As DNA, the CDR3 is TGTGCCAGCAGCAGATCCGGGACAGGGGGCCCATATAGCAATCAGCCCCAGCATTTT. This encodes CASSRSGTGGPYSNQPQHF.

The V call is TRBV19, the J call TRBJ1-1; possible D gene TRBD1, 5 bases. CDR1 is LNHDA and CDR2 is SQIVND in the germline V gene (reference sequence). V was pared by 4 bases and J by 3 bases, with 9 bases between. The CDR3 contains 13 residues. This chain's CDR3 is CASSTGRYTEAFF. The CDR3, as DNA: TGTGCCAGTAGTACAGGGAGATACACTGAAGCTTTCTTT.

The chain uses TRBV2 and TRBJ1-5, with D unclear. V shed 8 bases and J shed 0 bases, with 11 bases lying between them. The CDR3 loop spans 14 amino acids. Germline CDR1 reads SNHLY; CDR2 reads FYNNEI. The CDR3: CASSAVYSNQPQHF. The CDR3, as DNA: TGTGCCAGCTCGGCGGTGTATAGCAATCAGCCCCAGCATTTT. Filled out from reference TRBV2 and TRBJ1-5, the complete variable domain reads EPEVTQTPSHQVTQMGQEVILRCVPISNHLYFYWYRQILGQKVEFLVSFYNNEISEKSEIFDDQFSVERPDGSNFTLKIRSTKLEDSAMYFCASSAVYSNQPQHFGDGTRLSIL.

The rearrangement links TRBV10-3 to TRBJ1-6; D is uncertain. V dropped 2 bases and J dropped 11 bases, with 7 bases sitting between them. CDR1 and CDR2 from the germline V gene are ENHRY and SYGVKD. The CDR3 covers 12 residues. The CDR3 nucleotides are TGTGCCATCAGTGAGCACCCGGCACCCCTCCACTTT. Translating gives CAISEHPAPLHF.

In this sample, this clone turned up many times. The CDR3 nucleotides read TGTGCCAGCTCTCAGGGGGGGGAGCAGCCCCAGCATTTT. Its protein product is CASSQGGEQPQHF. The chain is built from TRBV18 and TRBJ1-5, with TRBD1 matching over 7 bases. The CDR3 has 13 residues. With V trimmed by 6 bases and J by 7 bases, 6 bases remained unmatched. Germline assignment: CDR1 KGHSH and CDR2 LQKENI. Combining the CDR3 with reference TRBV18 and TRBJ1-5 gives the whole variable domain NAGVMQNPRHLVRRRGQEARLRCSPMKGHSHVYWYRQLPEEGLKFMVYLQKENIIDESGMPKERFSAEFPKEGPSILRIQQVVRGDSAAYFCASSQGGEQPQHFGDGTRLSIL.

The chain links TRBV28 to TRBJ2-2; D possibly corresponds to TRBD1 (6 bases). The CDR3 runs to 15 residues. Germline CDR1 is MDHEN and CDR2 is SYDVKM. Trimming removed 3 bases at V and 0 bases at J, with 8 bases between. The CDR3 DNA is TGTGCCAGCAGTTTCGGACAGACGAACACCGGGGAGCTGTTTTTT. It codes for CASSFGQTNTGELFF. The whole variable domain, filled in from reference TRBV28 and TRBJ2-2, reads DVKVTQSSRYLVKRTGEKVFLECVQDMDHENMFWYRQDPGLGLRLIYFSYDVKMKEKGDIPEGYSVSREKKERFSLILESASTNQTSMYLCASSFGQTNTGELFFGEGSRLTVL.

This clone occurred once. V and J are TRBV6-6 and TRBJ1-3, with D uncertain. The CDR3 runs to 15 residues. Germline CDR1 reads MNHNY; CDR2 reads SVGAGI (reference sequence). The ends were cut back, 4 bases at V and 2 bases at J, with 12 bases in the middle. The CDR3 nucleotides are TGTGCCAGCAGTTCCACACTTTCCGCTGGAAACACCATATATTTT. Its protein is CASSSTLSAGNTIYF.

The chain is built from TRBV29-1 and TRBJ1-1; 8 bases agree with TRBD1. The CDR3 sequence is 15 residues long. Germline CDR1 is SQVTM and CDR2 is ANQGSEA. The J segment lost 0 bases and the V segment lost 4 bases, leaving 7 bases of the junction unmatched. CDR3 DNA: TGCAGCGTTGGCACGACAGGGGTGATGAACACTGAAGCTTTCTTT. Its protein product is CSVGTTGVMNTEAFF.

V and J are TRBV28 and TRBJ1-1; TRBD1 aligns across 7 bases. With V trimmed by 5 bases and J by 3 bases, 9 bases remained unmatched. The CDR3 is made up of 15 amino acids. Per germline, CDR1 MDHEN and CDR2 SYDVKM. In nucleotides, the CDR3 is TGTGCCAGCAGTAACACAGGGGATCGTGACACTGAAGCTTTCTTT. It specifies CASSNTGDRDTEAFF.

The genes are TRBV13 and TRBJ2-3; possible D gene TRBD1, 5 bases. This CDR3 contains 16 residues. Trimming stripped 5 bases from V and 6 bases from J, with 21 bases between. Per germline, CDR1 PRHDT and CDR2 FYEKMQ (reference sequence). This chain's CDR3 is CASSPEPGPKGDTQYF. In nucleotides, the CDR3 is TGTGCCAGCAGCCCGGAACCCGGGCCTAAGGGGGATACGCAGTATTTT. The whole variable domain, remainder taken from reference TRBV13 and TRBJ2-3, is AAGVIQSPRHLIKEKRETATLKCYPIPRHDTVYWYQQGPGQDPQFLISFYEKMQSDKGSIPDRFSAQQFSDYHSELNMSSLELGDSALYFCASSPEPGPKGDTQYFGPGTRLTVL.

This clone was recorded a few times. The V and J genes are TRBV11-2 and TRBJ2-3; 7 bases are shared with TRBD1. J was trimmed by 3 bases and V by 4 bases; bases with no gene match: 7. CDR1 and CDR2 (germline): SGHAT, FQNNGV. The CDR3 length is 15 residues. CDR3 sequence (DNA): TGTGCCAGCAGCTCGAATAACAGGGGAACAGATACGCAGTATTTT. This translates into CASSSNNRGTDTQYF.

DNA for the CDR3: TGCGCCAGCAGCTTGACTAGCGGGACCTCAGATACGCAGTATTTT. It codes for CASSLTSGTSDTQYF. The J gene is TRBJ2-3, the V gene TRBV5-1; TRBD2 matches 10 bases. This CDR3 has 15 amino acids. J lost 4 bases, V lost 1 base, and 3 bases had no gene match. Germline V gives CDR1 SGHRS, CDR2 YFSETQ.

The J gene is TRBJ2-7, the V gene TRBV10-3; 9 bases align to TRBD1. Germline CDR1 reads ENHRY; CDR2 reads SYGVKD. CDR3 length: 14 residues. Trimming cost V 10 bases and J 4 bases; bases outside gene matches: 11. The CDR3 sequence: CATFSTGGDYEQYF. The CDR3 nucleotides are TGTGCCACCTTCTCGACAGGGGGGGATTACGAGCAGTACTTC.

The J gene is TRBJ1-1, the V gene TRBV30, with unresolved D. There are 13 residues in the CDR3. The germline CDR1 and CDR2 sequences are GTSNPN and SVGIG (reference sequence). Trimming removed 1 base at V and 3 bases at J, with 9 bases between. The DNA of the CDR3 is TGTGCCTGGAGTGATAGAGTGGACACTGAAGCTTTCTTT. Protein product: CAWSDRVDTEAFF.

This clone was seen a single time. This chain joins TRBV6-1 and TRBJ2-1; no clear D gene. Trimming pared 8 bases from V and 4 bases from J, leaving 12 bases between. The V gene's germline CDR1 is MNHNS and CDR2 SASEGT. The CDR3 extends over 13 amino acids. Here the CDR3 reads CASAIDEYNEQFF. DNA of the CDR3: TGTGCCAGCGCTATTGACGAGTACAATGAGCAGTTCTTC.

This chain links TRBV11-3 with TRBJ2-5; D gene ambiguous. The V end was cut by 5 bases, the J end by 1 base, with 14 bases between. Germline V gives CDR1 SGHNT, CDR2 YENEEA. The length of the CDR3 is 15 residues. CDR3 DNA: TGTGCCAGCAGCCCGGGCGATTCCTTCCAAGAGACCCAGTACTTC. As protein: CASSPGDSFQETQYF.

The chain carries TRBV18 and TRBJ2-2; unclear D gene. This CDR3 region has 17 residues. CDR1 is KGHSH, CDR2 LQKENI, per germline. V was trimmed by 5 bases and J by 0 bases, leaving 16 bases between them. CDR3 residues: CASSKRGDTANTGELFF. The DNA for the CDR3 is TGTGCCAGCTCAAAGAGAGGAGACACGGCGAACACCGGGGAGCTGTTTTTT. Looking up the rest from reference TRBV18 and TRBJ2-2 gives the full variable domain: NAGVMQNPRHLVRRRGQEARLRCSPMKGHSHVYWYRQLPEEGLKFMVYLQKENIIDESGMPKERFSAEFPKEGPSILRIQQVVRGDSAAYFCASSKRGDTANTGELFFGEGSRLTVL.

This clone was observed once. The CDR3 DNA reads TGCAGTGCTAGCGTGGAGACCCAGTACTTC. Amino acid sequence: CSASVETQYF. The V call is TRBV20-1, the J call TRBJ2-5; D remains ambiguous. Trimming removed 3 bases from V and 5 bases from J, with 4 bases in between. CDR1 and CDR2 (germline): DFQATT, SNEGSKA (reference sequence). This CDR3 is 10 amino acids long.

The chain uses TRBV28 and TRBJ1-2; maybe TRBD1 (5 bases). The ends were cut back, 0 bases at V and 4 bases at J, with 6 bases in the middle. Germline CDR1 and CDR2: MDHEN and SYDVKM. The CDR3 contains 13 residues. CDR3 nucleotide sequence: TGTGCCAGCAGTTTATGGACAGCCTATGGCTACACCTTC. This codes for CASSLWTAYGYTF.